A single sample is the source of the 30 T cell receptor beta chains below, sequenced in a study of blood T cells in healthy people across ages. A second PCR, run for roughly 7 to 11 cycles, used a sample-barcoded 5' primer plus a J-beta primer mix. TCRdb reprocessed the 5' RACE reads via MiXCR and lists one record per CDR3 protein. The sample contains about 1,600,000 distinct CDR3 sequences, 42% of which appear only once. The sample consisted of blood. The receptors were gathered from a woman aged 18-35 years in good health.

A single count supports this clonotype. The genes are TRBV3-1 and TRBJ2-1, with D unclear. This CDR3 region has 16 residues. Trimming shortened V by 2 bases and J by 4 bases, and 15 bases separated the two germline ends. Looked up from germline, CDR1 is LGHDT and CDR2 is YNNKEL (reference sequence). CDR3 bases: TGTGCCAGCAGCCAATCCTTGAGCCCCCAATACAATGAGCAGTTCTTC. Encoded protein: CASSQSLSPQYNEQFF.

This chain connects TRBV7-2 to TRBJ2-1; 7 bases are a match to TRBD1. This CDR3 comprises 14 residues. Germline CDR1 SGHTA, CDR2 FQGNSA. With 1 base clipped from V and 8 bases from J, the junction kept 5 bases outside the gene matches. CDR3 nucleotides: TGTGCCAGCAGCTTAGGACAGGGATCATATGAGCAGTTCTTC. As protein: CASSLGQGSYEQFF.

Only a few counts were recorded for this clonotype. CDR3 sequence (DNA): TGTGCCAGCACCCGGACAGGACTTACTGAAGCTTTCTTT. Its translation is CASTRTGLTEAFF. The V call is TRBV13, the J call TRBJ1-1; 7 positions agree with TRBD1. Per the germline V gene, CDR1 is PRHDT and CDR2 is FYEKMQ (reference sequence). The length of the CDR3 is 13 residues. V was pared by 7 bases and J by 5 bases, with 7 bases of the junction left unmatched.

This chain's CDR3 is CATSRDFATGSNEKLFF. CDR3 bases: TGTGCCACCAGCAGAGATTTTGCTACGGGTTCTAATGAAAAACTGTTTTTT. V gene TRBV15 combines with J gene TRBJ1-4, with D hard to call. The germline V and J ends were trimmed by 0 bases and 3 bases, with 14 bases remaining between them. Germline lookup yields CDR1 LNHNV and CDR2 YYDKDF (reference sequence). The CDR3 consists of 17 residues.

V gene TRBV28 combines with J gene TRBJ1-1; possibly TRBD1 for D (6 bases). Germline V gene lookup returns CDR1 MDHEN and CDR2 SYDVKM. The CDR3 consists of 16 residues. Deletions cut 5 bases from V and 6 bases from J, with 22 bases between. For the CDR3, the DNA is TGTGCCAGCAGTCCACCGCAGGGACCGGGGGCTCCTGAAGCTTTCTTT. Protein sequence: CASSPPQGPGAPEAFF.

The V and J genes are TRBV27 and TRBJ2-3, with 8 bases fitting TRBD2. This CDR3 comprises 14 residues. The trim removed 3 bases at V and 5 bases at J, leaving 4 bases unmatched. Per germline, CDR1 MNHEY and CDR2 SMNVEV (reference sequence). The CDR3 coding sequence is TGTGCCAGCAGTTTCGGGGGGGCCCAAGATACGCAGTATTTT. It is translated as CASSFGGAQDTQYF.

This clonotype was recorded a few times. The rearrangement joins TRBV7-8 to TRBJ1-1; TRBD1 might be the D (5 bases). Trimming left V 4 bases short and J 4 bases short, with 13 bases between. This CDR3 has 14 amino acids. Germline V gene sequence: CDR1 SGHVS, CDR2 FQNEAQ. The CDR3 coding sequence is TGTGCCAGCAGCTCCCAACTCGGGGGCACTGAAGCTTTCTTT. This sequence encodes CASSSQLGGTEAFF.

The chain carries TRBV20-1 and TRBJ2-3; TRBD2 matches at 8 bases. V was clipped by 0 bases and J by 6 bases; unmatched bases: 5. Germline V gene lookup returns CDR1 DFQATT and CDR2 SNEGSKA (reference sequence). This CDR3 spans 14 amino acids. In nucleotides, the CDR3 is TGCAGTGCTAGAGAGAGCGGGGGAGGGGATACGCAGTATTTT. The encoded protein is CSARESGGGDTQYF.

V usage is TRBV28 and J usage is TRBJ2-1, with 9 bases lining up with TRBD2. V shed 2 bases and J 4 bases; nucleotides not matched to a gene: 6. This CDR3 contains 16 residues. The germline V gene encodes CDR1 MDHEN and CDR2 SYDVKM. The CDR3 reads CASSLLAGGVYNEQFF. In DNA, the CDR3 is TGTGCCAGCAGTTTACTGGCGGGGGGGGTGTACAATGAGCAGTTCTTC.

The chain has TRBV3-1 and TRBJ2-3; 11 bases are a match to TRBD2. Germline-derived CDR1 and CDR2 are LGHDT and YNNKEL (reference sequence). The CDR3 is made up of 17 amino acids. V gave up 3 bases and J gave up 6 bases; unmatched junction bases: 11. DNA of the CDR3: TGTGCCAGCAGCCAGACCGTAGCGGGGGGGCCCAGCGATACGCAGTATTTT. It translates to CASSQTVAGGPSDTQYF.

This clonotype was seen only a few times. The chain joins TRBV20-1 to TRBJ1-1, with 10 bases matching TRBD1. The V segment lost 3 bases and the J segment 8 bases; nucleotides outside the gene matches: 3. CDR1 and CDR2 (germline): DFQATT, SNEGSKA (reference sequence). The CDR3 spans 12 residues. The CDR3 nucleotides are TGCAGTGCTAGTCGACAGGGGGCAGAAGCTTTCTTT. Translated, it gives CSASRQGAEAFF.

The V gene is TRBV7-2, the J gene TRBJ2-5, with a weak D call TRBD2 (6 bases). The V and J ends lost 5 bases and 1 base respectively, with 14 bases between them. The CDR3 runs to 15 residues. Germline CDR1 and CDR2: SGHTA and FQGNSA. The CDR3 spells CASSMGRGTQETQYF. CDR3 in DNA: TGTGCCAGCAGCATGGGACGCGGGACCCAAGAGACCCAGTACTTC.

A single count supports this clonotype. The gene calls are TRBV11-3 and TRBJ2-1; TRBD1 matches 8 bases. The trim removed 5 bases at V and 4 bases at J, leaving 4 bases unmatched. CDR1 and CDR2 from the germline V gene are SGHNT and YENEEA. The CDR3 covers 14 residues. The CDR3 region is CASSDRGTYNEQFF. The DNA for the CDR3 is TGTGCCAGCAGCGACAGGGGTACGTACAATGAGCAGTTCTTC. The variable domain in full, with the rest retrieved from reference TRBV11-3 and TRBJ2-1, is EAGVVQSPRYKIIEKKQPVAFWCNPISGHNTLYWYLQNLGQGPELLIRYENEEAVDDSQLPKDRFSAERLKGVDSTLKIQPAELGDSAVYLCASSDRGTYNEQFFGPGTRLTVL.

As to this clonotype: One end of the junction does not line up with germline, which may come from a read error. The chain couples TRBV27 to TRBJ2-7; D is unresolved. This CDR3 comprises 16 residues. Germline-derived CDR1 and CDR2 are MNHEY and SMNVEV (reference sequence). In DNA, the CDR3 is TGTGCCGGCAGTTTATCATACAACTACGTAGACTACGAGCAGTACTTC. Its protein product is CAGSLSYNYVDYEQYF.

J is TRBJ2-4 and V is TRBV5-1, with 11 bases identical to TRBD1. Germline V gene data show CDR1 as SGHRS and CDR2 as YFSETQ. Trimming at V came to 4 bases and at J to 9 bases, leaving 12 bases not matched to a gene. The CDR3 contains 16 residues. The CDR3 DNA reads as TGCGCCAGCAGCAAATCTCCGGGACAGGGGGAGAGCATTCAGTACTTC. It yields the protein CASSKSPGQGESIQYF. Complete variable domain (other parts from reference TRBV5-1 and TRBJ2-4): KAGVTQTPRYLIKTRGQQVTLSCSPISGHRSVSWYQQTPGQGLQFLFEYFSETQRNKGNFPGRFSGRQFSNSRSEMNVSTLELGDSALYLCASSKSPGQGESIQYFGAGTRLSVL.

This chain links TRBV28 with TRBJ1-2; D may be TRBD1 (6 bases). V was shortened by 9 bases and J by 6 bases, with 11 bases between the two germline ends. Germline V gene lookup returns CDR1 MDHEN and CDR2 SYDVKM. This CDR3 spans 11 amino acids. Here the CDR3 DNA reads TGTGCCAGTCGACAGGATCATGGCTACACCTTC. Translation gives CASRQDHGYTF.

The V call is TRBV6-1, the J call TRBJ2-1; TRBD2 aligns across 8 bases. The DNA end is a closer match to TRBJ2-7, so the J assignment may be wrong. Germline V gene sequence: CDR1 MNHNS, CDR2 SASEGT. The CDR3 sequence is 15 residues long. CDR3 residues: CASSPGLENYNEQYF. CDR3 in DNA: TGTGCCAGCAGCCCGGGACTAGAAAATTACAATGAGCAGTACTTC.

This clonotype was found many times. V gene TRBV6-2 or TRBV6-3 combines with J gene TRBJ2-2; D is unclear. The V and J ends lost 0 bases and 3 bases respectively, with 11 bases between them. Germline CDR1 reads MNHEY; CDR2 reads SVGEGT. This CDR3 is 16 amino acids long. The CDR3 bases are TGTGCCAGCAGTTACTCTGGAATGGGGTACACCGGGGAGCTGTTTTTT. Translated: CASSYSGMGYTGELFF.

V gene TRBV20-1 combines with J gene TRBJ1-1; D gene uncertain. CDR1 and CDR2 from the germline V gene are DFQATT and SNEGSKA (reference sequence). V lost 3 bases and J lost 1, with 15 bases in between. The CDR3 totals 15 residues. The CDR3 nucleotides are TGCAGTGCTAGCCCCCCTAGGAGGCCGAACACTGAAGCTTTCTTT. Translating gives CSASPPRRPNTEAFF.

The chain is built from TRBV12-3 or TRBV12-4 and TRBJ1-2; tentatively, D is TRBD1 (6 bases). This CDR3 comprises 17 residues. Trimming cost V 7 bases and J 0 bases, with 21 bases left between them. CDR3: CASTLSRTASTNYGYTF. The DNA for the CDR3 is TGTGCCAGCACTTTGAGCAGGACAGCCTCTACTAACTATGGCTACACCTTC.

There are a few counts of this clonotype. The genes are TRBV7-9 and TRBJ2-5; no clear D gene. The CDR3 has 14 residues. The V gene lost 3 bases and the J gene lost 2 bases, with 10 bases spanning the gap. Germline CDR1 reads SEHNR; CDR2 reads FQNEAQ (reference sequence). In DNA, the CDR3 is TGTGCCAGCAGCTTGGTGGGTGAACAAGAGACCCAGTACTTC. Translating it yields CASSLVGEQETQYF. Supplemented by reference TRBV7-9 and TRBJ2-5, the full variable domain reads DTGVSQNPRHKITKRGQNVTFRCDPISEHNRLYWYRQTLGQGPEFLTYFQNEAQLEKSRLLSDRFSAERPKGSFSTLEIQRTEQGDSAMYLCASSLVGEQETQYFGPGTRLLVL.

This clonotype was recorded a few times. The J gene is TRBJ1-1, the V gene TRBV5-1; 9 nucleotides line up with TRBD1. V dropped 4 bases and J dropped 3; count of bases not matched to a gene: 7. The CDR3 runs 15 residues. CDR1 SGHRS and CDR2 YFSETQ come from the germline V gene. The CDR3 loop reads CASSVGQGVHTEAFF. CDR3 DNA sequence: TGCGCCAGCAGCGTGGGACAGGGCGTCCACACTGAAGCTTTCTTT.

The chain has TRBV18 and TRBJ1-6; 9 positions agree with TRBD1. J gave up 9 bases and V 2 bases, and 5 bases lay outside the gene matches. Looked up from germline, CDR1 is KGHSH and CDR2 is LQKENI. The CDR3 runs 15 residues. CDR3 region: CASSPDRGAVSPLHF. In nucleotides, the CDR3 is TGTGCCAGCTCACCAGACAGGGGGGCAGTTTCACCCCTCCACTTT.

The chain uses TRBV27 and TRBJ1-2; 7 bases fit TRBD1. The CDR3 is 14 residues long. The trim removed 7 bases at V and 8 bases at J, leaving 13 bases unmatched. Germline loops: CDR1 MNHEY, CDR2 SMNVEV (reference sequence). The CDR3: CASTPRTGSRGYTF. In DNA, the CDR3 is TGTGCCAGCACCCCCAGGACAGGATCTAGGGGCTACACCTTC.

The chain couples TRBV28 to TRBJ2-1; D unclear. The CDR3 is made up of 14 amino acids. The germline V gene encodes CDR1 MDHEN and CDR2 SYDVKM. V lost 4 bases to trimming and J lost 8 bases, with 15 bases between them. The CDR3 DNA is TGTGCCAGCAGTTCCTCCGCGAAAGGCCATGAGCAGTTCTTC. Translation: CASSSSAKGHEQFF.

This chain links TRBV7-2 with TRBJ2-1, with 10 bases lining up with TRBD2. Germline loops: CDR1 SGHTA, CDR2 FQGNSA. The CDR3 totals 14 residues. Trimming removed 4 bases from V and 8 bases from J; junction bases left unmatched: 5. The CDR3 DNA reads as TGTGCCAGCAGCTCTACCGGGACTAGCGATGAGCAGTTCTTC. Translation: CASSSTGTSDEQFF.

This clonotype was observed a few times. V usage is TRBV12-3 or TRBV12-4 and J usage is TRBJ2-6, with D possibly being TRBD2 (5 bases). V was cut by 3 bases and J by 0 bases, with 9 bases left in between. This CDR3 is built from 16 residues. CDR3 DNA sequence: TGTGCCAGCAGTTTCGGGGTTGCCTCTGGGGCCAACGTCCTGACTTTC. Translation gives CASSFGVASGANVLTF.

This clonotype was observed a handful of times. V is TRBV20-1 and J is TRBJ2-2, with D possibly being TRBD1 (5 bases). The CDR3 covers 13 residues. V lost 3 bases and J lost 1, with 6 bases in between. CDR1 and CDR2 from the germline V gene are DFQATT and SNEGSKA (reference sequence). DNA of the CDR3: TGCAGTGCTAGGGGGCTGAACACCGGGGAGCTGTTTTTT. Amino acids: CSARGLNTGELFF.

The chain links TRBV7-2 to TRBJ2-7; D not resolved. CDR1 and CDR2 (germline): SGHTA, FQGNSA. The CDR3 length is 12 residues. Trimming took 1 base from V and 6 from J, leaving 7 bases between them. The CDR3 DNA reads as TGTGCCAGCAGCTTAGTAACCGCCGAGCAGTACTTC. The encoded protein is CASSLVTAEQYF. Based on the CDR3 plus reference TRBV7-2 and TRBJ2-7, the full variable domain is GAGVSQSPSNKVTEKGKDVELRCDPISGHTALYWYRQSLGQGLEFLIYFQGNSAPDKSGLPSDRFSAERTGGSVSTLTIQRTQQEDSAVYLCASSLVTAEQYFGPGTRLTVT.

This clonotype has more than one count but fewer than ten. The V gene is TRBV7-2, the J gene TRBJ2-1; 12 bases match TRBD2. Germline V CDR1 and CDR2: SGHTA, FQGNSA. V gave up 5 bases and J gave up 3 bases; unmatched junction bases: 2. The CDR3 consists of 15 residues. The CDR3 nucleotides read TGTGCCAGCAGCACGACTAGCGGGAGCTACAATGAGCAGTTCTTC. Translating gives CASSTTSGSYNEQFF.